These T cell receptor beta chains were read from a single sample in a study of vaccination and CD4 T cells after COVID-19. TCRdb reanalysed the PCR reads using MiXCR and keeps one entry per CDR3 protein. The repertoire holds about 8,100 distinct CDR3 sequences, with approximately 65% as singletons. What these receptors recognize is not known. The sequencing sample was made of CD4+ T cells from blood, cultured in vitro. These TCRs come from a human donor who had recovered from COVID-19. Each CDR3 is given with its conserved first and last residue. The order of the fields is J gene, clone size, V gene, CDR3 protein. The size entry is marked missing in some rows and otherwise reads once, few, many or a size class.

>TRBJ2-5|.|TRBV10-2
CASMRGQGEAQYF
>TRBJ2-3|.|TRBV24-1
CATSDSGSYPTDTQYF
>TRBJ2-2|.|TRBV6-5
CASSSDTGELFF
>TRBJ1-3|.|TRBV12-3/TRBV12-4
CASSLWGGNTIYF
>TRBJ2-3|.|TRBV20-1
CSATSPGLAGGTDTQYF
>TRBJ2-7|.|TRBV20-1
CSARASGASYEQYF
>TRBJ1-1|few|TRBV7-2
CASSLARGGEAFF
>TRBJ1-1|.|TRBV24-1
CATSDGDSEAFF
>TRBJ2-7|.|TRBV18
CASSPIDDRAYEQYF
>TRBJ1-1|few|TRBV20-1
CSATTPPGTGGGTEAFF
>TRBJ2-3|few|TRBV11-2
CASSLDRGDTQYF
>TRBJ2-3|.|TRBV27
CASSFSGGADTQYF
>TRBJ1-2|few|TRBV19
CASSPDRGPGYTF
>TRBJ1-3|.|TRBV6-1
CASSPLQRSGNTIYF
>TRBJ1-2|few|TRBV15
CATSRDLRDSYGYTF
>TRBJ2-1|.|TRBV7-3
CASSRTGGSYNEQFF
>TRBJ1-4|medium-sized|TRBV2
CASSEGRDGGKLFF